This passage covers 12 T cell receptor beta chains from one sample sequenced in a study of cytomegalovirus exposure and HLA in healthy donors. Researchers ran the PCR with 60 Vbeta and 13 Jbeta primers. Only in-frame clones appear in the TCRdb table, and some are missing; sequencing was by immunoSEQ multiplex PCR. The sample records about 120,000 clones, roughly 79% being singletons. Material: PBMCs. The source of these receptors is a woman younger than 45 in good health and CMV-seronegative.

V is TRBV5-1 and J is TRBJ2-1, with TRBD2 matching 7 bases. Germline CDR1 and CDR2: SGHRS and YFSETQ. The CDR3 extends over 16 amino acids. V shed 3 bases, J shed 4 bases, and the junction held 10 bases outside the gene matches. Written as DNA, the CDR3 is TGCGCCAGCAGCTACCTCAGCGGGATACTTTACAATGAGCAGTTCTTC. This encodes CASSYLSGILYNEQFF.

This chain connects TRBV5-4 to TRBJ2-1; TRBD2 might be the D (5 bases). The CDR3 runs 13 residues. Trimming left V 2 bases short and J 13 bases short, with 16 bases between. Germline loops: CDR1 SGHNT, CDR2 YYREEE (reference sequence). The CDR3 spells CASSFDQDYPQFF. The CDR3 DNA reads TGTGCCAGCAGCTTCGACCAAGACTACCCTCAGTTCTTC.

This chain joins TRBV19 and TRBJ1-1; TRBD1 is a possible D gene (6 bases). Germline V gene lookup returns CDR1 LNHDA and CDR2 SQIVND (reference sequence). Deletions cut 4 bases from V and 2 bases from J, with 8 bases between. CDR3 length equals 13 residues. Here the CDR3 reads CASSRQVNTEAFF. The CDR3 DNA reads as TGTGCCAGTAGTAGACAGGTTAACACTGAAGCTTTCTTT.

The rearrangement joins TRBV5-1 to TRBJ2-1, with 8 bases matching TRBD2. The V and J ends lost 0 bases and 4 bases, in that order; junction bases with no gene match: 3. Germline V gene lookup returns CDR1 SGHRS and CDR2 YFSETQ. The CDR3 runs 15 residues. The CDR3 DNA follows: TGCGCCAGCAGCTTGGGTGGACTAGCTTACAATGAGCAGTTCTTC. It is translated as CASSLGGLAYNEQFF.

This clone occurred a few times. The chain recombines TRBV4-1 with TRBJ1-5, with a tentative D call TRBD1 (6 bases). The length of the CDR3 is 14 residues. Trimming pared 5 bases from V and 6 bases from J, leaving 14 bases between. Germline lookup yields CDR1 MGHRA and CDR2 YSYEKL. The CDR3 sequence: CASSSNRVGQPQHF. The CDR3 DNA sequence: TGCGCCAGCAGCAGCAACAGGGTTGGTCAGCCCCAGCATTTT.

The CDR3 loop reads CASSFRTGMNTEAFF. The CDR3 DNA reads as TGTGCCAGCAGTTTCCGGACAGGGATGAACACTGAAGCTTTCTTT. This rearrangement joins TRBV27 to TRBJ1-1; 8 nucleotides align to TRBD1. The V and J ends lost 3 bases and 0 bases, in that order; junction bases with no gene match: 3. The length of the CDR3 is 15 residues. Germline V gene data show CDR1 as MNHEY and CDR2 as SMNVEV (reference sequence).

The chain carries TRBV5-1 and TRBJ2-7, with D possibly matching TRBD2 (7 bases). V dropped 4 bases and J dropped 2 bases, with 13 bases sitting between them. The germline gives CDR1 SGHRS, CDR2 YFSETQ. The CDR3 totals 14 residues. CDR3 region: CASSLEGGTYEQYF. CDR3 coding DNA: TGCGCCAGCAGCCTTGAGGGGGGGACCTACGAGCAGTACTTC.

This clone was seen only once. The chain employs TRBV2 and TRBJ1-3, with TRBD1 identical over 8 bases. Germline-derived CDR1 and CDR2 are SNHLY and FYNNEI. The CDR3 runs 15 residues. Losses at the gene ends were 4 bases for V and 3 bases for J; bases not matched to a gene: 5. CDR3 loop: CASSADRGGGNTIYF. CDR3 DNA sequence: TGTGCCAGCAGTGCAGACAGGGGAGGTGGAAACACCATATATTTT.

This clone was observed a single time. The gene calls are TRBV27 and TRBJ2-7; 9 bases map to TRBD1. Germline-derived CDR1 and CDR2 are MNHEY and SMNVEV (reference sequence). V lost 2 bases and J lost 5; bases outside the gene matches: 7. CDR3 length equals 15 residues. CDR3 sequence: CASSLLQGARNEQYF. Here the CDR3 DNA reads TGTGCCAGCAGTTTACTACAGGGGGCGAGGAACGAGCAGTACTTC.

This clone has only one observation. The chain carries TRBV28 and TRBJ2-5; D is unresolved. The CDR3 covers 14 residues. Germline V gives CDR1 MDHEN, CDR2 SYDVKM. Trimming removed 5 bases at V and 4 bases at J, with 14 bases between. The CDR3 nucleotides are TGTGCCAGCAGTCCTCGTCCGTTTCGAGAGACCCAGTACTTC. As protein: CASSPRPFRETQYF. Full variable domain (outside the CDR3, taken from reference TRBV28 and TRBJ2-5): DVKVTQSSRYLVKRTGEKVFLECVQDMDHENMFWYRQDPGLGLRLIYFSYDVKMKEKGDIPEGYSVSREKKERFSLILESASTNQTSMYLCASSPRPFRETQYFGPGTRLLVL.

The chain employs TRBV6-5 and TRBJ2-2, with TRBD2 matching 13 bases. This CDR3 has 16 residues. CDR1 and CDR2 (germline): MNHEY, SVGAGI. The V gene end was trimmed by 4 bases and the J gene end by 7 bases; junction bases not matched to a gene: 6. This CDR3 reads CASSWTSGSQDGELFF. DNA of the CDR3: TGTGCCAGCAGTTGGACTAGCGGGAGTCAGGACGGGGAGCTGTTTTTT.

CDR3 DNA sequence: TGCGCCAGCAGCCAAGAAAGAGGTTCGGCGGCCTACGAGCAGTACTTC. Encoded protein: CASSQERGSAAYEQYF. This sequence joins TRBV4-1 and TRBJ2-7; no clear D. The CDR3 is made up of 16 amino acids. Germline values: CDR1 MGHRA, CDR2 YSYEKL. V lost 0 bases to trimming and J lost 2 bases, with 14 bases between them.